This TCR beta chain was recovered during a study of cytomegalovirus exposure and HLA in healthy donors. As for the study in general: There were 117 million unique TCR beta sequences, drawn from approximately 180 million T cells, in an earlier analysis.

The PCR contained 60 Vbeta and 13 Jbeta primers. Using immunoSEQ multiplex PCR, the repertoire was profiled, and TCRdb retains in-frame clones only, with some absent. This table holds around 99,000 clones, 70% to 80% found once. Regarding the study as a whole: A later analysis found common viral pathogens apparently linked to several of the most significant clusters. There were a few CMV-associated chains whose specificity for CMV antigens was confirmed in vitro.

The ends were cut back, 0 bases at V and 4 bases at J, with 4 bases in the middle. Germline loops: CDR1 SGDLS, CDR2 YYNGEE. CDR3 length equals 13 residues. This clone was detected only once. Its antigen is still unknown. The chain employs TRBV9 and TRBJ2-2; no firm D call. This sequence was found in a man aged 18 to 35 in good health and CMV-seronegative. The specimen was PBMCs. The CDR3 sequence: CASSVAVTGELFF. The CDR3 coding sequence is TGTGCCAGCAGCGTAGCTGTCACCGGGGAGCTGTTTTTT.